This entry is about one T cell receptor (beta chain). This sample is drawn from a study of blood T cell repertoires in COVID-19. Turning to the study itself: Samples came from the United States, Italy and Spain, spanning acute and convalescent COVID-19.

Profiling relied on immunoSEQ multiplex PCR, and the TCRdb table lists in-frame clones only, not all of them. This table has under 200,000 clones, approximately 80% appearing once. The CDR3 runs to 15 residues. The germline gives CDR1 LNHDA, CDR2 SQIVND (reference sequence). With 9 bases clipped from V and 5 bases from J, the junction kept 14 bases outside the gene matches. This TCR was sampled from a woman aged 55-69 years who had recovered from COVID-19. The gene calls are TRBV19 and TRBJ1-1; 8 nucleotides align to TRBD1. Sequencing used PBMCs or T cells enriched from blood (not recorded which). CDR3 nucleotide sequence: TGTGCCAGCGAGTCCGACAGGGGCGGGAGAACTGAAGCTTTCTTT. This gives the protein CASESDRGGRTEAFF.